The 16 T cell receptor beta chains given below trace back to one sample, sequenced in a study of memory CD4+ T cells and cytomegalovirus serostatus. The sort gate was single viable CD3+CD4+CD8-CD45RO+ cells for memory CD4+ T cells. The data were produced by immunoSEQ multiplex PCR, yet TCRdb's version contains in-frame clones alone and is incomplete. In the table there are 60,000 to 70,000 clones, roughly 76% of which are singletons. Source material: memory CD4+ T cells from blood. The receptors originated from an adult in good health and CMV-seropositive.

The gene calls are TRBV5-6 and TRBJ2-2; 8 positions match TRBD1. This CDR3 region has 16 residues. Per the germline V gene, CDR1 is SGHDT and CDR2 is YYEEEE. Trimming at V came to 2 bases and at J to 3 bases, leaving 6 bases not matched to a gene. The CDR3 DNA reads TGTGCCAGCAGCTTCTTACAGGGGGAACACACCGGGGAGCTGTTTTTT. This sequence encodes CASSFLQGEHTGELFF.

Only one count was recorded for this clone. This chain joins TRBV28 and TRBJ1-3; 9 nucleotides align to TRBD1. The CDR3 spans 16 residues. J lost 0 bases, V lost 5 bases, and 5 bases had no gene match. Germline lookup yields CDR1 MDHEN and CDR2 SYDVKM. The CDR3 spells CASSLWDRASGNTIYF. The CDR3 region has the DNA TGTGCCAGCAGTCTCTGGGACAGGGCCTCTGGAAACACCATATATTTT.

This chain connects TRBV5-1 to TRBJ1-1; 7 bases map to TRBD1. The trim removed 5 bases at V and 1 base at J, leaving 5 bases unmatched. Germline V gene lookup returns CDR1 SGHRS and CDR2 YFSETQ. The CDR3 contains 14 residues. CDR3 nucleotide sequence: TGCGCCAGCAGTCGGACAGGTGGGAACACTGAAGCTTTCTTT. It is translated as CASSRTGGNTEAFF.

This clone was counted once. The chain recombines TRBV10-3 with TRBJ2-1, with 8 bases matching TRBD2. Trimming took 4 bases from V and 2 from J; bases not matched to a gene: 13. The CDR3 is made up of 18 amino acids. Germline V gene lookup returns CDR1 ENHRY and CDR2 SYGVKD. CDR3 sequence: CAISGSSGSYKAYNEQFF. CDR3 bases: TGTGCCATCAGTGGATCCAGCGGGAGTTACAAGGCCTACAATGAGCAGTTCTTC.

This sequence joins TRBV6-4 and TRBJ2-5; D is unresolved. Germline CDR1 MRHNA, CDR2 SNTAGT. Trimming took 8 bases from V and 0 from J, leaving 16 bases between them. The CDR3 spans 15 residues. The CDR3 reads CASSFKVKYQETQYF. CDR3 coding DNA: TGTGCCAGCTCGTTCAAGGTGAAGTACCAAGAGACCCAGTACTTC.

CDR3 coding DNA: TGCAGTGCTGCGAACACCGGGGAGCTGTTTTTT. Protein: CSAANTGELFF. The V gene is TRBV20-1, the J gene TRBJ2-2; no firm D call. Between the trimmed V and J ends, which lost 5 bases and 0 bases, there was a span of 1 base. Germline loops: CDR1 DFQATT, CDR2 SNEGSKA (reference sequence). The CDR3 spans 11 residues.

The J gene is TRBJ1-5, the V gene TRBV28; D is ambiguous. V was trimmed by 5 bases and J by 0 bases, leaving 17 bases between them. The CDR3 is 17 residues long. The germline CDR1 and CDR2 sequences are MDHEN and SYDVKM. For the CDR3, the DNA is TGTGCCAGCAGTCCCGGACCTACCAGAGGTAGCAATCAGCCCCAGCATTTT. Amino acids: CASSPGPTRGSNQPQHF.

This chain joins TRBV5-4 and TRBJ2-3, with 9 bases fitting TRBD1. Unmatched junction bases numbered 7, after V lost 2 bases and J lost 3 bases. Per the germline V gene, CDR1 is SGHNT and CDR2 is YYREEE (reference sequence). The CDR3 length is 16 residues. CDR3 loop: CASSFFDRGLTDTQYF. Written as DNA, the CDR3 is TGTGCCAGCAGCTTCTTTGACAGGGGGTTAACAGATACGCAGTATTTT.

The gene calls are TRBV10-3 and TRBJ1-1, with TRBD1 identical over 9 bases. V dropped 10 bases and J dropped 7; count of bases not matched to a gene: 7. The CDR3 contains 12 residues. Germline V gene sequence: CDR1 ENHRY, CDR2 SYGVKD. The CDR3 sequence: CATTGTGLEAFF. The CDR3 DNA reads TGTGCCACCACCGGGACAGGGCTTGAAGCTTTCTTT.

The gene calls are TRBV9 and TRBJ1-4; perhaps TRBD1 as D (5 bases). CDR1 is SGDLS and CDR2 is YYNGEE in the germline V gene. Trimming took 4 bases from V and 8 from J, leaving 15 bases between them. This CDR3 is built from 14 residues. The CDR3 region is CASSPGTAGEKLFF. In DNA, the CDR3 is TGTGCCAGCAGCCCCGGGACCGCTGGAGAAAAACTGTTTTTT. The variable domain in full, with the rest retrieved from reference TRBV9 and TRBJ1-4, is DSGVTQTPKHLITATGQRVTLRCSPRSGDLSVYWYQQSLDQGLQFLIQYYNGEERAKGNILERFSAQQFPDLHSELNLSSLELGDSALYFCASSPGTAGEKLFFGSGTQLSVL.

The CDR3 sequence is CASSIKGYTEAFF. Written as DNA, the CDR3 is TGTGCCAGCAGTATTAAGGGGTACACTGAAGCTTTCTTT. V usage is TRBV28 and J usage is TRBJ1-1, with D possibly matching TRBD1 (5 bases). The ends were cut back, 5 bases at V and 3 bases at J, with 10 bases in the middle. The CDR3 runs 13 residues. Germline values: CDR1 MDHEN, CDR2 SYDVKM.

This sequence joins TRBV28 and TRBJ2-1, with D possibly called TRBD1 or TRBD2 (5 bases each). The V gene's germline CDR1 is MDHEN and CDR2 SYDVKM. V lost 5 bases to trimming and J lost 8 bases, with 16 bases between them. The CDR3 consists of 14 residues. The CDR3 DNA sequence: TGTGCCAGCAGTCCGAGGTGGGGGATCCATGAGCAGTTCTTC. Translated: CASSPRWGIHEQFF.

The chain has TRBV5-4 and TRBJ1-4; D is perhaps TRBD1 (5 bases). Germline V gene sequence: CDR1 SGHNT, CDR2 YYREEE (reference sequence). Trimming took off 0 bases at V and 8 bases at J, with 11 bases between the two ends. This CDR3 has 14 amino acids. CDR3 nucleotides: TGTGCCAGCAGCTTGGATCAGTCAGGGGAAAAACTGTTTTTT. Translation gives CASSLDQSGEKLFF.

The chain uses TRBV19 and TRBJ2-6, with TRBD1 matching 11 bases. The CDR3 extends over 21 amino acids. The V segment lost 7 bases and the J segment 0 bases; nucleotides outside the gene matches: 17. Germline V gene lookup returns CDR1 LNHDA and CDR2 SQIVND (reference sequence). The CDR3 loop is CASTHRGQGATGFSGANVLTF. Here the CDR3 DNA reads TGTGCCAGTACCCACAGAGGACAGGGGGCGACTGGGTTCTCTGGGGCCAACGTCCTGACTTTC. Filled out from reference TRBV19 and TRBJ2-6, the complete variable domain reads DGGITQSPKYLFRKEGQNVTLSCEQNLNHDAMYWYRQDPGQGLRLIYYSQIVNDFQKGDIAEGYSVSREKKESFPLTVTSAQKNPTAFYLCASTHRGQGATGFSGANVLTFGAGSRLTVL.

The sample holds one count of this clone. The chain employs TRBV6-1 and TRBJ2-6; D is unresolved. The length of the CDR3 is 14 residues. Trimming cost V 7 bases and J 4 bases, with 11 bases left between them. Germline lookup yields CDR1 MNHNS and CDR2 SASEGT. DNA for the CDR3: TGTGCCAGCAATAGTCCGGACGGGGCCAACGTCCTGACTTTC. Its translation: CASNSPDGANVLTF.

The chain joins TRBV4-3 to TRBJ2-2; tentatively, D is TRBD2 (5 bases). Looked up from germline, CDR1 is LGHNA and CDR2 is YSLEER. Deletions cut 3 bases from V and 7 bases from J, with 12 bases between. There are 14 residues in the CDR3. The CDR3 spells CASSQVLGIGELFF. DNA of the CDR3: TGCGCCAGCAGCCAGGTACTAGGAATCGGGGAGCTGTTTTTT.